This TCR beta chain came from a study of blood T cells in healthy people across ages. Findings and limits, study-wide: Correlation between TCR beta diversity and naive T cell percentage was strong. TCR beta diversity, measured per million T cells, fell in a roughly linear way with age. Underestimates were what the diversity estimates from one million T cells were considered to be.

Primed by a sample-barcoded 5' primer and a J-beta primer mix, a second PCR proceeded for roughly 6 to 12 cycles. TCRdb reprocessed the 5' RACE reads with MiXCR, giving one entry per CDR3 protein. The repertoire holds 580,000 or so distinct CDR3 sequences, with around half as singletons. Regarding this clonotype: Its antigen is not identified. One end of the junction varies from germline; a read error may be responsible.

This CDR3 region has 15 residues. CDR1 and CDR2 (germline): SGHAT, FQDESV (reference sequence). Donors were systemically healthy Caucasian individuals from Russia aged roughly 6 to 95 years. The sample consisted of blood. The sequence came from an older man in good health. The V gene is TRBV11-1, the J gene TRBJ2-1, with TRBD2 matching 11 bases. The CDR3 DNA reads TGTGTCAGCAGCCGCGTAGCGGGAGGGCCTACCGATCGGTTCTTC. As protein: CVSSRVAGGPTDRFF.